The rows below give T cell receptor beta chains drawn from one sample of a study of blood T cells in healthy people across ages. One entry per CDR3 protein results from TCRdb running MiXCR on the 5' RACE reads. Of about 830,000 distinct CDR3 sequences listed, 62% were seen once; the top ten hold 25% to 35%. What was sequenced was blood. The receptors shown here come from a man aged 30-40 years in good health. Both conserved end residues are trimmed from each CDR3. Rows give clone size only sometimes, using once, few, many, or a class for an expanded clone.

J gene,clone size,V gene,CDR3 protein
TRBJ2-1,few,TRBV7-2,ASRSGTASYNEQF
-,-,TRBV9,ASSPRTGLNYEQY
TRBJ2-7,-,TRBV28,ASSSATDRAAEQY
TRBJ2-3,-,TRBV10-3,AISLAGGLTDTQY
TRBJ2-5,-,TRBV7-2,ASSFAGGPYSEQY
TRBJ1-6,-,TRBV21-1,ASSKVAGQGSNSPLH
TRBJ2-5,-,TRBV7-2,ASSLPSGGQETQY
TRBJ1-3,-,TRBV20-1,SAYPTGLSGNTIY
TRBJ2-5,-,TRBV6-6,ASSSVGRGEETQY
TRBJ2-1,few,TRBV20-1,SAARTPAIEQF
TRBJ2-1,-,TRBV7-2,ASSNRDRGPGEQF
TRBJ2-5,-,TRBV5-6,ASSSTYTLAGYQETQY
TRBJ2-4,many,TRBV4-3,ASSTRTSPAIQY
TRBJ2-6,-,TRBV9,ASSVDRAGANVLT
TRBJ2-6,-,TRBV9,ASSVAPGGSGANVLT
TRBJ2-3,-,TRBV12-3/TRBV12-4,ASRTGGDSTTDTQY
TRBJ2-7,-,TRBV5-6,ASSLPNMVYEQY
TRBJ2-3,-,TRBV27,ASMEGVVDTQY
TRBJ1-1,-,TRBV18,ASSPTGDTEAF
TRBJ2-1,-,TRBV6-5,ADLLRGRGHNEQF
TRBJ2-1,-,TRBV10-3,AINPGTGNNEQF
TRBJ2-6,-,TRBV18,ASSLRQVGGANVLT
TRBJ1-4,-,TRBV6-4,ASSDSEGKPNEKLF